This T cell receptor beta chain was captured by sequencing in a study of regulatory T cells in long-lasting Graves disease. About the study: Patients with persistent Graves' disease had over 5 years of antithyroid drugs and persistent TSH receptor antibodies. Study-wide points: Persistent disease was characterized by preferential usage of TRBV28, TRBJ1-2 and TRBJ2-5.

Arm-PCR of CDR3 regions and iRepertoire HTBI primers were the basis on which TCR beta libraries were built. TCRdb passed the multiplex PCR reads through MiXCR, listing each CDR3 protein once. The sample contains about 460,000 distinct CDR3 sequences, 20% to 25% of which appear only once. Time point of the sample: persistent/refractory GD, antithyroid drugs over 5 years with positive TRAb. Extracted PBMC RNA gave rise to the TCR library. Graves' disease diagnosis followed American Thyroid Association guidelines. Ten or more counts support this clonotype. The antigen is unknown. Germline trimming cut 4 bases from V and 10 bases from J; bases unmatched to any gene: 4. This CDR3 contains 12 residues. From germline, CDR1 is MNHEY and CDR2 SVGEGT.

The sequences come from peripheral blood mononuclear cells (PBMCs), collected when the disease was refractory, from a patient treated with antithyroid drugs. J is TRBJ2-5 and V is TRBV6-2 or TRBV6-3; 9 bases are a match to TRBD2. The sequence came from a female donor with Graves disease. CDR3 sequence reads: CASSWTSEDQYF. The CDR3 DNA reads TGTGCCAGCAGTTGGACTAGCGAGGACCAGTACTTC.